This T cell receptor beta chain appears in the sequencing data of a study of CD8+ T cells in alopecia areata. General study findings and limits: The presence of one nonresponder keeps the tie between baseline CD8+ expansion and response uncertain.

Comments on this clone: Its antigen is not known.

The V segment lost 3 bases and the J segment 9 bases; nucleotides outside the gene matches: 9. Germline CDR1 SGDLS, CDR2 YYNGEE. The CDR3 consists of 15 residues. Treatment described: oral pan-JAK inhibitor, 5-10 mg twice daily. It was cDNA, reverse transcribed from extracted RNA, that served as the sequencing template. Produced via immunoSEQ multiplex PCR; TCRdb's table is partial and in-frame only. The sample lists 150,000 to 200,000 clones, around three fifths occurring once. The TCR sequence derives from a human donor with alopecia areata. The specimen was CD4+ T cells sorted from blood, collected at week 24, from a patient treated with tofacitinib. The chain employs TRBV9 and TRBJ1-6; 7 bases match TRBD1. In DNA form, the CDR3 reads TGTGCCAGCAGCGCACACAGGGGTGGGGCTTCACCCCTCCACTTT. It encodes CASSAHRGGASPLHF.